Each of the 15 T cell receptor beta chains below was sequenced from the same sample in a study of control samples from healthy donors and cancer patients. TCRdb keeps only in-frame clones here, not all; method: immunoSEQ multiplex PCR. The sample contains around 140,000 clones, more than 80% of which appear only once. What was sequenced was blood. The receptors were sampled from a man aged 35-49 years in good health.

The chain combines TRBV5-1 with TRBJ2-2, with D tentatively TRBD1 or TRBD2 (5 bases each). The CDR3 is made up of 14 amino acids. Trimming took 4 bases from V and 2 from J, leaving 9 bases between them. Germline V gene data show CDR1 as SGHRS and CDR2 as YFSETQ. CDR3 in amino acids: CASSPGPNTGELFF. The CDR3, as DNA: TGCGCCAGCAGCCCGGGACCTAACACCGGGGAGCTGTTTTTT. Together with reference TRBV5-1 and TRBJ2-2, the CDR3 gives the full variable domain: KAGVTQTPRYLIKTRGQQVTLSCSPISGHRSVSWYQQTPGQGLQFLFEYFSETQRNKGNFPGRFSGRQFSNSRSEMNVSTLELGDSALYLCASSPGPNTGELFFGEGSRLTVL.

The chain couples TRBV5-6 to TRBJ2-3, with TRBD2 identical over 10 bases. This CDR3 is 16 amino acids long. Looked up from germline, CDR1 is SGHDT and CDR2 is YYEEEE. V gave up 4 bases and J gave up 4 bases; unmatched junction bases: 9. As DNA, the CDR3 is TGTGCCAGCAGCATACTAGCGGGACCCCCTCCAGATACGCAGTATTTT. This encodes CASSILAGPPPDTQYF.

CDR3 DNA sequence: TGCGCCAGCAGCTTGGGTGCTGGACAGGGGGCTGGTAATTCACCCCTCCACTTT. This translates into CASSLGAGQGAGNSPLHF. This rearrangement joins TRBV5-1 to TRBJ1-6, with TRBD1 identical over 11 bases. This CDR3 comprises 18 residues. Germline V gene data show CDR1 as SGHRS and CDR2 as YFSETQ. The J segment lost 6 bases and the V segment lost 0 bases, leaving 8 bases of the junction unmatched.

Turning to this clone: At one end the junction does not follow the germline gene, possibly because of a read error. The J gene is TRBJ2-2, the V gene TRBV6-4; a possible D gene is TRBD1 (7 bases). The length of the CDR3 is 13 residues. Germline loops: CDR1 MRHNA, CDR2 SNTAGT. CDR3 amino acids: CASSDGGGGQLFF. In DNA form, the CDR3 reads TGTGCCAGCAGTGATGGAGGGGGCGGGCAGCTGTTTTTT.

In nucleotides, the CDR3 is TGTGCCAGCAGCCGGGGGACCGGGACAGCGAGCTCCTACGAGCAGTACTTC. Protein: CASSRGTGTASSYEQYF. The chain carries TRBV5-4 and TRBJ2-7; D is possibly TRBD1 (7 bases). Germline CDR1 is SGHNT and CDR2 is YYREEE (reference sequence). Trimming cost V 4 bases and J 0 bases, with 20 bases left between them. This CDR3 is 17 amino acids long.

The chain uses TRBV5-1 and TRBJ1-1, with a tentative D call TRBD1 (5 bases). Per the germline V gene, CDR1 is SGHRS and CDR2 is YFSETQ. The CDR3 is 13 residues long. With 3 bases removed from V and 4 bases from J, the gap between germline ends came to 10 bases. The CDR3 spells CASSWQGATEAFF. In DNA, the CDR3 is TGCGCCAGCAGCTGGCAGGGTGCCACTGAAGCTTTCTTT.

The V call is TRBV9, the J call TRBJ1-1; D is undetermined. This CDR3 region has 14 residues. Deletions cut 6 bases from V and 1 base from J, with 13 bases between. The germline gives CDR1 SGDLS, CDR2 YYNGEE. The CDR3 DNA reads as TGTGCCAGCACGCAAAGAGACACGAACACTGAAGCTTTCTTT. This gives the protein CASTQRDTNTEAFF. Based on the CDR3 plus reference TRBV9 and TRBJ1-1, the full variable domain is DSGVTQTPKHLITATGQRVTLRCSPRSGDLSVYWYQQSLDQGLQFLIQYYNGEERAKGNILERFSAQQFPDLHSELNLSSLELGDSALYFCASTQRDTNTEAFFGQGTRLTVV.

The V and J genes are TRBV11-2 and TRBJ1-2, with a possible D match to TRBD1 (5 bases). Germline assignment: CDR1 SGHAT and CDR2 FQNNGV. Trimming took off 8 bases at V and 3 bases at J, with 16 bases between the two ends. This CDR3 is built from 14 residues. CDR3 coding DNA: TGTGCCAGCCAAGACGGGGGGAGGGACTATGGCTACACCTTC. It codes for CASQDGGRDYGYTF.

The CDR3 reads CASSTAGNTIYF. The CDR3 DNA reads as TGTGCCAGTAGTACTGCTGGAAACACCATATATTTT. The genes are TRBV19 and TRBJ1-3, with D unclear. The CDR3 has 12 residues. Germline V CDR1 and CDR2: LNHDA, SQIVND (reference sequence). The ends were cut back, 4 bases at V and 2 bases at J, with 3 bases in the middle.

V gene TRBV6-5 combines with J gene TRBJ1-6, with D perhaps matching TRBD1 (6 bases). This CDR3 is 13 amino acids long. The germline V and J ends were trimmed by 6 bases and 9 bases, with 12 bases remaining between them. Germline V CDR1 and CDR2: MNHEY, SVGAGI. The CDR3 sequence is CASRNREGSPLHF. The CDR3 coding sequence is TGTGCCAGCAGAAACAGGGAGGGTTCACCCCTCCACTTT.

The V call is TRBV5-1, the J call TRBJ1-4; D is unresolved. V shed 2 bases and J shed 2 bases, with 13 bases lying between them. The CDR3 loop spans 16 amino acids. The germline V gene has CDR1 SGHRS and CDR2 YFSETQ. CDR3 nucleotide sequence: TGCGCCAGCAGCTTAGGGTTGGGGATCACTAATGAAAAACTGTTTTTT. Residues: CASSLGLGITNEKLFF.

The chain is built from TRBV5-6 and TRBJ2-1, with 12 bases lining up with TRBD2. From germline, CDR1 is SGHDT and CDR2 YYEEEE. The CDR3 length is 16 residues. V gave up 4 bases and J gave up 5 bases; unmatched junction bases: 7. This CDR3 reads CASSLVASGGDNEQFF. Written as DNA, the CDR3 is TGTGCCAGCAGCCTAGTGGCTAGCGGGGGGGACAATGAGCAGTTCTTC.

This chain uses TRBV5-1 with TRBJ1-5; the D gene is possibly TRBD1 (5 bases). The germline V gene has CDR1 SGHRS and CDR2 YFSETQ. Trimming removed 4 bases from V and 3 bases from J, with 8 bases in between. CDR3 length equals 13 residues. CDR3 nucleotides: TGCGCCAGCAGCACGGGACCCAATCAGCCCCAGCATTTT. Protein product: CASSTGPNQPQHF.

Only a few counts were recorded for this clone. The chain uses TRBV7-3 and TRBJ1-5; TRBD1 matches at 7 bases. Per the germline V gene, CDR1 is SGHTA and CDR2 is FQGTGA. The CDR3 covers 13 residues. The J segment lost 4 bases and the V segment lost 5 bases, leaving 2 bases of the junction unmatched. The CDR3 sequence is CASSKDRNQPQHF. CDR3 in DNA: TGTGCCAGCAGCAAGGACAGGAATCAGCCCCAGCATTTT. Together with reference TRBV7-3 and TRBJ1-5, the CDR3 gives the full variable domain: GAGVSQTPSNKVTEKGKYVELRCDPISGHTALYWYRQSLGQGPEFLIYFQGTGAADDSGLPNDRFFAVRPEGSVSTLKIQRTERGDSAVYLCASSKDRNQPQHFGDGTRLSIL.

This sequence joins TRBV5-1 and TRBJ1-2; D is possibly TRBD1 (6 bases). CDR3 length: 17 residues. V shed 4 bases and J shed 5 bases, with 24 bases lying between them. Germline CDR1 reads SGHRS; CDR2 reads YFSETQ. CDR3 DNA: TGCGCCAGCAGCCCAATTGGGGGGGGCACGGCCCAATATGGCTACACCTTC. It is translated as CASSPIGGGTAQYGYTF.